This entry lists 14 T cell receptor beta chains sequenced from one sample in a study of PD-L1 blockade in urothelial cancer. The time point: peripheral blood 6 weeks after treatment start. Assay used: immunoSEQ multiplex PCR; TCRdb lists only in-frame clones, some missing. The sample lists about 45,000 clones, roughly 89% occurring once. The specimen comprised PBMCs, sampled around atezolizumab (anti-PD-L1) treatment. Receptors were obtained from an older man with urothelial cancer.

The rearrangement uses TRBV29-1 and TRBJ2-1, with 16 bases fitting TRBD2. Germline V gives CDR1 SQVTM, CDR2 ANQGSEA. The ends lost 3 bases at V and 12 bases at J; junction bases unmatched: 5. The CDR3 is 14 amino acids. This CDR3 reads CSVERGTSGRGQFF. CDR3 nucleotide sequence: TGCAGCGTTGAGCGCGGGACTAGCGGGAGGGGGCAGTTCTTC.

V gene TRBV12-5 combines with J gene TRBJ2-7; 11 nucleotides match TRBD1. V lost 6 bases, J lost 0 bases, and 25 bases stayed unmatched. This CDR3 contains 22 residues. Germline assignment: CDR1 LGHNT and CDR2 FRNRAP. Here the CDR3 DNA reads TGTGCTAGTGGCCGCCGACCGAGACCCGAGCGCGGCGGACAGGGGGCCTCCTACGAGCAGTACTTC. Encoded protein: CASGRRPRPERGGQGASYEQYF.

J is TRBJ1-4 and V is TRBV19; a weak D match, TRBD1 (5 bases). Looked up from germline, CDR1 is LNHDA and CDR2 is SQIVND (reference sequence). V shed 4 bases and J shed 4 bases, with 16 bases lying between them. The CDR3 has 16 residues. DNA for the CDR3: TGTGCCAGTAGTACCCCACCAGGCGGACATAATGAAAAACTGTTTTTT. It yields the protein CASSTPPGGHNEKLFF. Filled out from reference TRBV19 and TRBJ1-4, the complete variable domain reads DGGITQSPKYLFRKEGQNVTLSCEQNLNHDAMYWYRQDPGQGLRLIYYSQIVNDFQKGDIAEGYSVSREKKESFPLTVTSAQKNPTAFYLCASSTPPGGHNEKLFFGSGTQLSVL.

The sample holds a few counts of this clone. The V and J genes are TRBV5-1 and TRBJ2-1; TRBD2 aligns across 7 bases. CDR3 size: 13 residues. CDR1 is SGHRS and CDR2 is YFSETQ in the germline V gene. With 4 bases clipped from V and 8 bases from J, the junction kept 6 bases outside the gene matches. The CDR3 spells CASSARGEDEQFF. The CDR3 region has the DNA TGCGCCAGCAGCGCACGGGGGGAGGATGAGCAGTTCTTC.

The J gene is TRBJ1-4, the V gene TRBV21-1; the D call TRBD1 from the table was never checked on the DNA. TRBV21-1 is shown as a pseudogene. CDR3 length: 14 amino acids. CDR3 amino acids: CASPKPTGNEKLFF. As DNA, the CDR3 is TGTGCCAGCCCCAAGCCGACAGGTAATGAAAAACTGTTTTTT.

This chain links TRBV28 with TRBJ1-2; 8 bases map to TRBD1. From germline, CDR1 is MDHEN and CDR2 SYDVKM. The CDR3 spans 15 residues. J gave up 8 bases and V 3 bases, and 11 bases lay outside the gene matches. As DNA, the CDR3 is TGTGCCAGCAGTTTGGGGGGGCCAGGGGGCAACGGCTACACCTTC. It translates to CASSLGGPGGNGYTF.

The genes are TRBV14 and TRBJ2-7; 12 bases fit TRBD2. Germline V gene data show CDR1 as SGHDN and CDR2 as FVKESK. V shed 4 bases and J 5 bases; nucleotides not matched to a gene: 6. The CDR3 runs 15 residues. CDR3 nucleotide sequence: TGTGCCAGCAGCCTAGGACTAGCGGGATTAGACGAGCAGTACTTC. This gives the protein CASSLGLAGLDEQYF.

The chain carries TRBV7-6 and TRBJ1-5; D is perhaps TRBD1 (6 bases). The V gene's germline CDR1 is SGHVS and CDR2 FNYEAQ. This CDR3 has 15 residues. Trimming removed 1 base at V and 0 bases at J, with 7 bases between. CDR3 in amino acids: CASSLGTDSNQPQHF. The CDR3 DNA is TGTGCCAGCAGCTTAGGGACAGATAGCAATCAGCCCCAGCATTTT.

V usage is TRBV5-4 and J usage is TRBJ2-5; TRBD2 matches 7 bases. CDR1 is SGHNT and CDR2 is YYREEE in the germline V gene (reference sequence). This CDR3 comprises 15 residues. V trimming: 6 bases; J trimming: 1 base; junction bases outside the gene matches: 9. CDR3: CASTLAGVGQETQYF. The CDR3 bases are TGTGCCAGCACACTTGCGGGGGTGGGCCAAGAGACCCAGTACTTC.

The J gene is TRBJ1-5, the V gene TRBV28; weak D call: TRBD1 (5 bases). Trimming removed 5 bases at V and 5 bases at J, with 25 bases between. This CDR3 comprises 18 residues. The germline gives CDR1 MDHEN, CDR2 SYDVKM. CDR3 nucleotide sequence: TGTGCCAGCAGTCGAAACCCCTCGGGGACTAGCCGGGATCAGCCCCAGCATTTT. Translating gives CASSRNPSGTSRDQPQHF.

The chain combines TRBV14 with TRBJ1-3; D unclear. Trimming removed 4 bases at V and 4 bases at J, with 11 bases between. In germline, CDR1 is SGHDN, CDR2 FVKESK. There are 14 residues in the CDR3. The CDR3 DNA is TGTGCCAGCAGCCCCCTTGGGCCCGGAAACACCATATATTTT. Encoded protein: CASSPLGPGNTIYF. The full variable domain, its missing parts supplied by reference TRBV14 and TRBJ1-3, is EAGVTQFPSHSVIEKGQTVTLRCDPISGHDNLYWYRRVMGKEIKFLLHFVKESKQDESGMPNNRFLAERTGGTYSTLKVQPAELEDSGVYFCASSPLGPGNTIYFGEGSWLTVV.

The chain employs TRBV5-1 and TRBJ1-1, with D possibly being TRBD1 (5 bases). This CDR3 has 14 amino acids. V was cut by 4 bases and J by 1 base, with 11 bases left in between. In germline, CDR1 is SGHRS, CDR2 YFSETQ. The DNA for the CDR3 is TGCGCCAGCAGCCCGGACAACTCGAACACTGAAGCTTTCTTT. Its translation: CASSPDNSNTEAFF.

The gene calls are TRBV18 and TRBJ2-6; D ambiguous. The germline V and J ends were trimmed by 1 base and 1 base, with 5 bases remaining between them. CDR3 length equals 15 residues. Germline loops: CDR1 KGHSH, CDR2 LQKENI. The CDR3 DNA follows: TGTGCCAGCTCACCACAGAGGTCTGGGGCCAACGTCCTGACTTTC. As protein: CASSPQRSGANVLTF.

This chain links TRBV19 with TRBJ2-2; 9 nucleotides agree with TRBD2. Germline trimming cut 9 bases from V and 7 bases from J; bases unmatched to any gene: 9. This CDR3 is 14 amino acids long. From germline, CDR1 is LNHDA and CDR2 SQIVND (reference sequence). CDR3 protein: CASRGGARDGELFF. CDR3 in DNA: TGTGCCAGCCGCGGGGGGGCAAGGGACGGGGAGCTGTTTTTT.